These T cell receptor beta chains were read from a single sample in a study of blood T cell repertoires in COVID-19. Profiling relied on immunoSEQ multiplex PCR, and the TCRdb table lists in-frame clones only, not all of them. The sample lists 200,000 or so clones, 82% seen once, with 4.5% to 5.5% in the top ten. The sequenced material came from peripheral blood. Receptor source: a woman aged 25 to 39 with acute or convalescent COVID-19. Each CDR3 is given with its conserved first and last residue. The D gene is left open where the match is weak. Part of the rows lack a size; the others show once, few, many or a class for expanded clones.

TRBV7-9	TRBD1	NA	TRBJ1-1	TGTGCCAGCAGCTCGCCTAGGGACAGGGGAAGTGGGCGGAACACTGAAGCTTTCTTT	CASSSPRDRGSGRNTEAFF
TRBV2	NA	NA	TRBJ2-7	TGTGCCAGCAGGGGGACTTACGAGCAGTACTTC	CASRGTYEQYF
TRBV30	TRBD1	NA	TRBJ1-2	TGTGCCTGGGTACAGGGGGCCTGGGGCTACACCTTC	CAWVQGAWGYTF
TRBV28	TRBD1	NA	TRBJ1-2	TGTGCCAGCAGGGAAGACCAACCGGGACAGGACTATGGCTACACCTTC	CASREDQPGQDYGYTF
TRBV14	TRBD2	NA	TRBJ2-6	TGTGCCAGCAGCCGGCGCGGGGGAGCTGGGGCCAACGTCCTGACTTTC	CASSRRGGAGANVLTF
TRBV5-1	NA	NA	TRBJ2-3	TGCGCCAGCAGCTTAGATGACGGGGGGCGCACAGATACGCAGTATTTT	CASSLDDGGRTDTQYF
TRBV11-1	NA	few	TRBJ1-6	TGTGCCAGCAGCTCATATAATTCACCCCTCCACTTT	CASSSYNSPLHF
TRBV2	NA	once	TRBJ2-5	TGTGCCAGCAGGGGGCAAGACAATAGGTGGGAGACCCAGTACTTC	CASRGQDNRWETQYF
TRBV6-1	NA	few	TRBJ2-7	TGTGCCAGCAGTGGAGAAGGACAGCGGATGAACTACGAGCAGTACTTC	CASSGEGQRMNYEQYF
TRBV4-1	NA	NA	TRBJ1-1	TGCGCCAGCAGCCAAGATCTGGCATCGAACACTGAAGCTTTCTTT	CASSQDLASNTEAFF
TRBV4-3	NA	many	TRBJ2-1	TGCGCCAGCAGCCAAGATGCGGGGGCGTCCTACAATGAGCAGTTCTTC	CASSQDAGASYNEQFF
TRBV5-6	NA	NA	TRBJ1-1	TGTGCCAGCAGCTTGACAGGAGTTAACACTGAAGCTTTCTTT	CASSLTGVNTEAFF
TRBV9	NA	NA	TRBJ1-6	TGTGCCAGCAGCGTAGGACAGGAATTTAATTCACCCCTCCACTTT	CASSVGQEFNSPLHF
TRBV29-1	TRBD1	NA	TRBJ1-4	TGCAGCGTTGGGGGACAGGGGCACGAAAAACTGTTTTTT	CSVGGQGHEKLFF
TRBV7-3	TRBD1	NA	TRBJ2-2	TGTGCCAGCAGCTCCCGGTCTTTGCCGAGGGGGCCCCTAAACACCGGGGAGCTGTTTTTT	CASSSRSLPRGPLNTGELFF
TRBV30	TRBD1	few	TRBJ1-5	TGTGCCTGGAGCCTGGGACAGGGGAATCAGCCCCAGCATTTT	CAWSLGQGNQPQHF
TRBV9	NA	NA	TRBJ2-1	TGTGCCAGCAGCGTAGCCCCTTCCTCCGACAATGAGCAGTTCTTC	CASSVAPSSDNEQFF
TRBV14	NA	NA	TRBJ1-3	TGTGCCAGCAGCCAATTCAGGTGGAGGGTTGGAGGAAACACCATATATTTT	CASSQFRWRVGGNTIYF
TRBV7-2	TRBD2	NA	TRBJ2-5	TGTGCCAGCAGCTTAGCGCGTGGACTAGCGGAAGAGACCCAGTACTTC	CASSLARGLAEETQYF
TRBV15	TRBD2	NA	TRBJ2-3	TGTGCCACCAGCAGAGATCTGGGGACTAGCGGTACAGATACGCAGTATTTT	CATSRDLGTSGTDTQYF
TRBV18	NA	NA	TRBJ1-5	TGTGCCAGCTCAGCGACAGGAGGCAATCAGCCCCAGCATTTT	CASSATGGNQPQHF
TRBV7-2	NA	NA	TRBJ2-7	TGTGCCAGCAGCGGCGGCGGGGGCACCAAGCAGTACTTC	CASSGGGGTKQYF
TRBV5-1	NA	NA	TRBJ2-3	TGCGCCAGCAGCTTGGCCGCCCGGGGAGCAGATACGCAGTATTTT	CASSLAARGADTQYF
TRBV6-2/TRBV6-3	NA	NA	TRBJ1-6	TGTGCCAGCAGTTTCGGTCGGGGGTTTCGGTCACCCCTCCACTTT	CASSFGRGFRSPLHF
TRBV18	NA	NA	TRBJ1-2	TGTGCCAGCTCACCTTTGGACAGCTATGGCTACACCTTC	CASSPLDSYGYTF
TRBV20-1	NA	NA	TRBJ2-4	TGCAGTGCTAGTACCCCCGGAGCCAAAAACATTCAGTACTTC	CSASTPGAKNIQYF
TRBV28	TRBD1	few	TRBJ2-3	TGTGCCAGCAGTTATAGGGGGCGCAAAGGAACGCAGTATTTT	CASSYRGRKGTQYF
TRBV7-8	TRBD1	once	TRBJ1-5	TGTGCCAGCAGCCCATGGACAGGATCTCAGCAGCCCCAGCATTTT	CASSPWTGSQQPQHF
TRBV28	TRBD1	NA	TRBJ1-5	TGTGCCAGCATAACGGGACAGAGCAATCAGCCCCAGCATTTT	CASITGQSNQPQHF
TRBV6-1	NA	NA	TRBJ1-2	TGTGCCAGCAGTGAAGGGGTCAGGAACTATGGCTACACCTTC	CASSEGVRNYGYTF
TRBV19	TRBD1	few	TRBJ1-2	TGTGCCAGTAGTATAGTAGGACAGGGGAGCGGCTACACCTTC	CASSIVGQGSGYTF
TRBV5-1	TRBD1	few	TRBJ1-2	TGCGCCAGCAGCTTATCACCGGGACAGGGGGACCGGCGCTACACCTTC	CASSLSPGQGDRRYTF
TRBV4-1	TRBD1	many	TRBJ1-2	TGCGCCAGCAGCCATCAGACTCCACAATGGGACAGGCGGGGGAACTATGGCTACACCTTC	CASSHQTPQWDRRGNYGYTF
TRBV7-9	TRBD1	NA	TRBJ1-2	TGTGCCAGCAGCTCTCCGGGACAGGCGAATTTGGTTGATGGCTACACCTTC	CASSSPGQANLVDGYTF
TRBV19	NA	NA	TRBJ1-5	NA	CASTSARGIQPQHF
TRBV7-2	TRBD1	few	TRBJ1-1	TGTGCCAGCAGCTCCGGGACAGCCAACACTGAAGCTTTCTTT	CASSSGTANTEAFF
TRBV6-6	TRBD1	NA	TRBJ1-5	TGTGCCAGCAGTCAGCGGACAGGGGCCGCCACGCATAGCAATCAGCCCCAGCATTTT	CASSQRTGAATHSNQPQHF
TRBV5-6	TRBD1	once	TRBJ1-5	TGTGCCAGCAGCCCCGGGACAGGGACTCAGCCCCAGCATTTT	CASSPGTGTQPQHF
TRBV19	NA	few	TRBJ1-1	TGTGCCAGTTCGGAGGGCTTGAACACTGAAGCTTTCTTT	CASSEGLNTEAFF
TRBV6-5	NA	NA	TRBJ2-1	TGTGCCAGCGTTCTGGAGGCCTACAATGAGCAGTTCTTC	CASVLEAYNEQFF
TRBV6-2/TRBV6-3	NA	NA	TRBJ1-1	TGTGCCAGCAGTTTCGTGCAGGGGTTTGTAAACACTGAAGCTTTCTTT	CASSFVQGFVNTEAFF
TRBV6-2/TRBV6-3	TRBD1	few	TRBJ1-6	TGTGCCAGCAGTTACGGGACAGGAGTTGGCTCACCCCTCCACTTT	CASSYGTGVGSPLHF
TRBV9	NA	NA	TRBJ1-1	TGTGCCAGCAGCCCAGTAAGGAGGAACACTGAAGCTTTCTTT	CASSPVRRNTEAFF